This T cell receptor beta chain was identified in a study of blood T cell repertoires in COVID-19 (dated by TCRdb to 2020 to 2021). Some background on the complete study: The collaborator samples originated in the United States, Italy and Spain and spanned the acute and convalescent phases of COVID-19. The prospective study material was composed of cDNA or gDNA derived from T cells, B-cell-depleted T cells, or PBMCs. The dataset comprised deeply sampled blood TCRbeta repertoires from subjects exposed to, actively infected with, or recovered from COVID-19. Where available, HLA class I and class II types were taken from metadata supplied by the sample provider and were not determined by assay-based typing. A freely available public database, intended as a resource for researchers studying the immune response to SARS-CoV-2, is where the repertoires were released. The samples were drawn from two sources: the first 160 participants of the ongoing ImmuneRACE study, and fewer than 1,500 subjects contributed by 6 global collaborators. Sample metadata almost always included a de-identified subject ID, COVID-19 status, age in years and sex.

The immunoSEQ Assay, a bias-controlled multiplex PCR, was used to amplify TCRbeta CDR3 regions from genomic DNA. In the paper's pipeline: The number of nucleated cells in each sample was estimated from the amplification of reference gene primers within the assay. Sequence reads were collapsed and filtered to measure the absolute abundance of every unique TCRbeta CDR3 rearrangement. For each sample, productive Simpson clonality was calculated by taking the square root of Simpson's diversity index across productive rearrangements. Here the immuneACCESS table is served through TCRdb, limited to in-frame sequences with V and J called. Missing clones are a known gap in these copies; in checked studies unresolved V genes cover under half, and the rest lacks a known reason. V and J calls and clone size are those listed in that table; D and trimming were worked out from the DNA. The sample table lists a few hundred thousand clones, 75% to 90% of them with a count of one. The ten largest clones take up over 1% of the sample.

From the cysteine through the phenylalanine, the CDR3 covers 13 amino acids. The only DNA kept is the CDR3, 39 bases in frame from the first base. V is reduced by 6 bases and J by 3 bases, leaving a spacing of 10 bases between them. As concerns this clone: The target of this receptor is not known. No base-level quality is on record; no much larger clone is a single base apart.

What the work shows at the level of the full study, not this receptor alone: The quantity of clinical and demographic metadata differed by source and by participant and was supplied without curation.

Participants in the prospective study were aged roughly 18 to 100 years, lived in 20 to 25 United States geographic areas, and enrolled through a virtual design. Cohort assignment in the prospective study relied on participant-reported clinical history from a screening survey and a study questionnaire. For ImmuneRACE Cohort 3, a participant was defined as recovered based on two consecutive negative NP/OP PCR tests, clearance by a healthcare professional, or resolution of symptoms. Mobile phlebotomists in the prospective study collected whole blood, serum and a nasopharyngeal or oropharyngeal swab from every participant. Prospective study participants could optionally give additional blood draws and questionnaires over an approximately two-month period. Prospective study blood samples were shipped either frozen or at room temperature before DNA extraction.

This receptor was obtained from a man under 40 who had recovered from COVID-19. Sequencing was done on a sample of PBMCs or T cells enriched from blood (not recorded which). Recombination linked TRBV12-3 or TRBV12-4 to TRBJ2-3, and TRBD1 may be the D gene, going by 5 matching bases. The CDR3 region has the sequence CASSPRVTDTQYF. The sequenced DNA is TGTGCCAGCAGCCCCAGGGTTACAGATACGCAGTATTTT.